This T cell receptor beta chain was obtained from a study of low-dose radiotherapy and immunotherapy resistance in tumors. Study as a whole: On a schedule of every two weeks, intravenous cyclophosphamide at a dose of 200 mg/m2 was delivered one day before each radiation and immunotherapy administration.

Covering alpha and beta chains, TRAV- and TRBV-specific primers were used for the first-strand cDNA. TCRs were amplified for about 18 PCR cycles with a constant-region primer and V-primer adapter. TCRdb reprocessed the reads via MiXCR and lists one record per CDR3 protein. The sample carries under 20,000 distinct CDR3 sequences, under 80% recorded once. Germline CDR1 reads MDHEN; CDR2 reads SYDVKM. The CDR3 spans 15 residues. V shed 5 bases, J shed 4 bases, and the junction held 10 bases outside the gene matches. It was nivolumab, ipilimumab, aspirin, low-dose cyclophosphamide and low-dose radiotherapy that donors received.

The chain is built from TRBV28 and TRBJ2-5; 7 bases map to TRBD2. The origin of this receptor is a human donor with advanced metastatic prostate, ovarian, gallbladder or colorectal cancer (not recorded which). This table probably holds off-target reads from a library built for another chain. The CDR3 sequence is CASSIPLAAGETQYF. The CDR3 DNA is TGTGCCAGCAGTATCCCTCTAGCGGCGGGAGAGACCCAGTACTTC.